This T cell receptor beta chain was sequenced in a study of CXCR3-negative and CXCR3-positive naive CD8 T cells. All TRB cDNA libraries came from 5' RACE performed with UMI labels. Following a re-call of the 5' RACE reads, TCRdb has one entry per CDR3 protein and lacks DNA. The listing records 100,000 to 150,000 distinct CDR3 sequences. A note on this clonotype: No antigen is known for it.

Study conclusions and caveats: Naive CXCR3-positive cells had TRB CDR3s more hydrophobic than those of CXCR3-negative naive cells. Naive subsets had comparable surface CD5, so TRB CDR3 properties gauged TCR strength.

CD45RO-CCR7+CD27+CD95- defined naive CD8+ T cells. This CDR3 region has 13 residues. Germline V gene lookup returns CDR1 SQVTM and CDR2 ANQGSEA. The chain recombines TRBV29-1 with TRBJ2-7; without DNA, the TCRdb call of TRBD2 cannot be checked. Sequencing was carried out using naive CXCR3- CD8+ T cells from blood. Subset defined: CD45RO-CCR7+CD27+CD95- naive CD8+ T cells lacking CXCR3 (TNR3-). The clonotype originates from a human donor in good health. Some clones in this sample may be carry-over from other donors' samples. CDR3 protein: CSVGAVLGYEQYF.